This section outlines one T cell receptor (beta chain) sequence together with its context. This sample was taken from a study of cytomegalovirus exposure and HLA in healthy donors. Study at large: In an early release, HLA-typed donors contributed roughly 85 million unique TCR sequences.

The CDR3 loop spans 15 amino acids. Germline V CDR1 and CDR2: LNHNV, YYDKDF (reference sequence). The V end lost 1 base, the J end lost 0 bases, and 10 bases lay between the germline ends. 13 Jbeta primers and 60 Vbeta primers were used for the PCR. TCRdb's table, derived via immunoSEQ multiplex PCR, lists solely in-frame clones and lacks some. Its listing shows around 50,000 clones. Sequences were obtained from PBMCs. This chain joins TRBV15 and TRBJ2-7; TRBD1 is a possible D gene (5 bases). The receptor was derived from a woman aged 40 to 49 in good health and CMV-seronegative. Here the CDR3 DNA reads TGTGCCACCAGCAGAGGGGGCGGTAGCTCCTACGAGCAGTACTTC. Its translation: CATSRGGGSSYEQYF. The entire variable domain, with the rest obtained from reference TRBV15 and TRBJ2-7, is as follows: DAMVIQNPRYQVTQFGKPVTLSCSQTLNHNVMYWYQQKSSQAPKLLFHYYDKDFNNEADTPDNFQSRRPNTSFCFLDIRSPGLGDTAMYLCATSRGGGSSYEQYFGPGTRLTVT.